The sequence of this T cell receptor (beta chain) was determined in a study of cytomegalovirus exposure and HLA in healthy donors. Notes on the study in general: It was assumed in the presence/absence analyses that sequencing depth was roughly uniform across donors. Immune exposure information available was restricted to CMV serostatus. Certain sequence variants were highly shared and formed a cluster, and this cluster was likely a sequencing artifact.

Use of 60 Vbeta and 13 Jbeta primers characterized the PCR. Assay used: immunoSEQ multiplex PCR; TCRdb lists only in-frame clones, some missing. Recorded here are 80,000 to 95,000 clones; the top ten clones represent 1% to 1.4%. A note on this clone: Its antigen is not known.

Germline assignment: CDR1 MNHEY and CDR2 SMNVEV (reference sequence). The CDR3 spans 19 residues. V lost 9 bases to trimming and J lost 0 bases; unmatched junction nucleotides: 14. Sample: PBMCs. The gene calls are TRBV27 and TRBJ2-1, with TRBD2 matching 13 bases. The sequence came from a woman between 25 and 40 years old in good health and CMV-seronegative. Here the CDR3 reads CARERTSGGSNSSYNEQFF. CDR3 bases: TGTGCCAGGGAAAGGACTAGCGGGGGATCTAACAGCTCCTACAATGAGCAGTTCTTC.